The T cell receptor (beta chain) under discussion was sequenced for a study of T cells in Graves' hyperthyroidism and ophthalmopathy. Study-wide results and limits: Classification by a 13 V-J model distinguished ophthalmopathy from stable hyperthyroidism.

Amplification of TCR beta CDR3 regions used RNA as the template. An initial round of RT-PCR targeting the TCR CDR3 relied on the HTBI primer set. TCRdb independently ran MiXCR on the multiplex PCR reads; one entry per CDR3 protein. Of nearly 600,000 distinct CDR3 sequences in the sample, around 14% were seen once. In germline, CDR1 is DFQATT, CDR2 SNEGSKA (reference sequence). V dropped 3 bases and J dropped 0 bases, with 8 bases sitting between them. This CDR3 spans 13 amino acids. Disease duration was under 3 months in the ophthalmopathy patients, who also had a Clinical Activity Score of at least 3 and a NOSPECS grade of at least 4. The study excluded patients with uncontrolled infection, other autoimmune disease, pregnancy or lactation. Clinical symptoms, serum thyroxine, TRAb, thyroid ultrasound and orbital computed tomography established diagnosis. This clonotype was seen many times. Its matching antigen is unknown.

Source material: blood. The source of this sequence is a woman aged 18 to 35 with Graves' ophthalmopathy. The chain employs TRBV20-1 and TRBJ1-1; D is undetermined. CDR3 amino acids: CSASAQVNTEAFF. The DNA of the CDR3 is TGCAGTGCTAGTGCCCAAGTGAACACTGAAGCTTTCTTT.